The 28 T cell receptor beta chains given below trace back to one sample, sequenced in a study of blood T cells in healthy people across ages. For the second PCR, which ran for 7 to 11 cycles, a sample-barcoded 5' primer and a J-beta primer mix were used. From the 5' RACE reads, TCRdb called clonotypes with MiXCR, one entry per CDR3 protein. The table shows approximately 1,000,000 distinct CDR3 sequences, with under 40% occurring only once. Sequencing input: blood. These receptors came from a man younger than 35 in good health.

In DNA, the CDR3 is TGCAGTGCTAGCCCCGGGGTAATTTCCGAGCAGTACTTC. Amino acids: CSASPGVISEQYF. J is TRBJ2-7 and V is TRBV20-1, with a weak D call TRBD2 (5 bases). Germline V gene data show CDR1 as DFQATT and CDR2 as SNEGSKA (reference sequence). The CDR3 has 13 residues. V was shortened by 3 bases and J by 6 bases, with 15 bases between the two germline ends.

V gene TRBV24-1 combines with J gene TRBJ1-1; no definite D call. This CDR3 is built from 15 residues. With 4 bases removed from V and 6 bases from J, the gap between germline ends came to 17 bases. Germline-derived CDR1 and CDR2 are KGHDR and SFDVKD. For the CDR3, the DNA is TGTGCCACCAGTGAATCTCTATTAGGGTCGGCTGAAGCTTTCTTT. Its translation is CATSESLLGSAEAFF.

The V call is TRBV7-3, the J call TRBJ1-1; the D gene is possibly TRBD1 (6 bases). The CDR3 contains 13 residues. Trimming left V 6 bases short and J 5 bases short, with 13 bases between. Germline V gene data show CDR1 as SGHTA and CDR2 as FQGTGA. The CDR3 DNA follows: TGTGCCAGCAGGGAAGCAGACAGGACTGAAGCTTTCTTT. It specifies CASREADRTEAFF.

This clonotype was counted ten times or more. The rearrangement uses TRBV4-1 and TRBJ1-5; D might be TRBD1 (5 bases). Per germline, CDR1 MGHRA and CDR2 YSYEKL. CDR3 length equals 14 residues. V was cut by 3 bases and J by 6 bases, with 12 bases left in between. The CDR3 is CASSQGPLGQPQHF. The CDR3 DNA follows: TGCGCCAGCAGCCAGGGACCGTTAGGTCAGCCCCAGCATTTT.

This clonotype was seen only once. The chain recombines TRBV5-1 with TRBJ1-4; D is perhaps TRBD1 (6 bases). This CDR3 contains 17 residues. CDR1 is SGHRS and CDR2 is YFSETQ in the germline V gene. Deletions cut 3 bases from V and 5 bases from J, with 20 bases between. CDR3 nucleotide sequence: TGCGCCAGCAGCTCGAAACCGGGACAACTTAAAAATGAAAAACTGTTTTTT. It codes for CASSSKPGQLKNEKLFF.

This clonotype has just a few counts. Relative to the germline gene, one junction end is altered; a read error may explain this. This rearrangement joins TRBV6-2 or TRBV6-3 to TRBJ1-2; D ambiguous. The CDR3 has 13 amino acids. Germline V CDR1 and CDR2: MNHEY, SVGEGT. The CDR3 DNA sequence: TGTGCCGGCAGTTACCGTCGGGGCTATGGCTACACCTTC. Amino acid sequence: CAGSYRRGYGYTF.

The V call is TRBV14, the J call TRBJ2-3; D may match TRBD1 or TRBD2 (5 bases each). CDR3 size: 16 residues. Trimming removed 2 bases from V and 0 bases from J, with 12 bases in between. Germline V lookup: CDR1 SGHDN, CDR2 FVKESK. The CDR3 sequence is CASSQSGTASTDTQYF. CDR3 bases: TGTGCCAGCAGCCAATCCGGGACCGCTAGCACAGATACGCAGTATTTT.

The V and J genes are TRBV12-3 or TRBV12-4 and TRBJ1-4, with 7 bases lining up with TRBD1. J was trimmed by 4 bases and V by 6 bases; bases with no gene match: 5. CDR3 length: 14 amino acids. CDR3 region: CASRDRAINEKLFF. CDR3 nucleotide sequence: TGTGCCAGCAGAGACAGGGCTATTAATGAAAAACTGTTTTTT.

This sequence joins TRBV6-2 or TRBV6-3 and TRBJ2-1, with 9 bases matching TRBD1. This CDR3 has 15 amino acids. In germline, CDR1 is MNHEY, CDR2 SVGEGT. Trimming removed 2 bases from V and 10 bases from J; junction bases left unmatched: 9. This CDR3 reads CASSYAGQGIMEQFF. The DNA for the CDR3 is TGTGCCAGCAGTTACGCGGGACAGGGTATCATGGAGCAGTTCTTC.

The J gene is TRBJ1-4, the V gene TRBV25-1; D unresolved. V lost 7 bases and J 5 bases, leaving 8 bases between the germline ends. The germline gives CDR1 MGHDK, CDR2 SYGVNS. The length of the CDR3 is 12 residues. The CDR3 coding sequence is TGTGCCAGCACTGACCCGAATGAAAAACTGTTTTTT. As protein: CASTDPNEKLFF.

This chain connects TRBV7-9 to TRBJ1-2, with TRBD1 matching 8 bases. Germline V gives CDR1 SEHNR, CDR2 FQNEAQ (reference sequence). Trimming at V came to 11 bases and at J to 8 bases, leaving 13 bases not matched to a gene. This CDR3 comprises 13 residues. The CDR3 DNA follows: TGTGCCTGCGTGGGGGACAGGCCTGAAGGCTACACCTTC. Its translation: CACVGDRPEGYTF.

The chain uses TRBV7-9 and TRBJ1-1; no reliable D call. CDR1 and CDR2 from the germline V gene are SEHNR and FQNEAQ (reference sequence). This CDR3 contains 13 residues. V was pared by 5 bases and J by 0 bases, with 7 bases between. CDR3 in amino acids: CASSKGMNTEAFF. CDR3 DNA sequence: TGTGCCAGCAGCAAGGGCATGAACACTGAAGCTTTCTTT. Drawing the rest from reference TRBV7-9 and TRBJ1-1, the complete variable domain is DTGVSQNPRHKITKRGQNVTFRCDPISEHNRLYWYRQTLGQGPEFLTYFQNEAQLEKSRLLSDRFSAERPKGSFSTLEIQRTEQGDSAMYLCASSKGMNTEAFFGQGTRLTVV.

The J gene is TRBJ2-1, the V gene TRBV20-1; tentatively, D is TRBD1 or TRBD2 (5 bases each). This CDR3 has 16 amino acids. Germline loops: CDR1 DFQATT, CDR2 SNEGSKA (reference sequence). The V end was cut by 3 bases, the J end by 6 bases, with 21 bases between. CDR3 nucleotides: TGCAGTGCTAGGGCCCTTGGCAGGGAGAATATCAATGAGCAGTTCTTC. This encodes CSARALGRENINEQFF.

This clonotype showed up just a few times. The CDR3 sequence: CASSEYGGGRDTQYF. CDR3 in DNA: TGTGCCAGCAGTGAATATGGGGGTGGCCGGGATACGCAGTATTTT. This chain joins TRBV25-1 and TRBJ2-3, with D perhaps matching TRBD1 or TRBD2 (5 bases each). CDR1 and CDR2 from the germline V gene are MGHDK and SYGVNS. There are 15 residues in the CDR3. V lost 0 bases, J lost 6 bases, and 13 bases lay in between.

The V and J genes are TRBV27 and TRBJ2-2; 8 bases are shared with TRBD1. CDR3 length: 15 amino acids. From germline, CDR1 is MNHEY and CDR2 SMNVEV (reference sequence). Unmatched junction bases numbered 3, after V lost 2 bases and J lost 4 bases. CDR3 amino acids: CASSLGQGGTGELFF. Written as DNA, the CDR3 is TGTGCCAGCAGTTTAGGACAGGGTGGCACCGGGGAGCTGTTTTTT.

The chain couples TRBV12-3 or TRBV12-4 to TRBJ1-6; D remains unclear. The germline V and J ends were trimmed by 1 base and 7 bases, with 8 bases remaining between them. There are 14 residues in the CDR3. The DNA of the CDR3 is TGTGCCAGCAGTTTAGGGGAGTTCAATTCACCCCTCCACTTT. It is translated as CASSLGEFNSPLHF.

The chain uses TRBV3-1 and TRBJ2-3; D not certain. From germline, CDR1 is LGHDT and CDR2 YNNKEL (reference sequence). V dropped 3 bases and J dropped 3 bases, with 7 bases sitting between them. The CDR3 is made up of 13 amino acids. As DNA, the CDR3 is TGTGCCAGCAGCCACCCGAAAACAGATACGCAGTATTTT. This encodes CASSHPKTDTQYF.

The CDR3 DNA sequence: TGTGCCAGCAGGCTTAGCGGGGGGGCTGAGTTCTTC. Translation gives CASRLSGGAEFF. The rearrangement links TRBV2 to TRBJ2-1, with 11 bases that match TRBD2. J was trimmed by 14 bases and V by 6 bases; bases with no gene match: 6. Germline V lookup: CDR1 SNHLY, CDR2 FYNNEI. The CDR3 extends over 12 amino acids.

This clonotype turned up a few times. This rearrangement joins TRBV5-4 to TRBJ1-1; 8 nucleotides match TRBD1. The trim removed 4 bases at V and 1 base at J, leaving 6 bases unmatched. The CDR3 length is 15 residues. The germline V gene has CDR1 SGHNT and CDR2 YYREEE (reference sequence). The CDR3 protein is CASSKTGAGNTEAFF. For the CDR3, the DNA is TGTGCCAGCAGCAAGACAGGGGCCGGGAACACTGAAGCTTTCTTT.

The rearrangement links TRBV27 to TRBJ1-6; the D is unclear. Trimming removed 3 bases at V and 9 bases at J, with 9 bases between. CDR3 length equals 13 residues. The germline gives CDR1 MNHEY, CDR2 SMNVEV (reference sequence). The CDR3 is CASSFRRSSPLHF. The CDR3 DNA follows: TGTGCCAGCAGTTTCCGAAGGAGTTCACCCCTCCACTTT.

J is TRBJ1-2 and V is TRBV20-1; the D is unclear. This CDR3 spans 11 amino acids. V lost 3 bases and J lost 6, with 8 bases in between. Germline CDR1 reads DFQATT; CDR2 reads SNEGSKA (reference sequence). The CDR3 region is CSARRPDGYTF. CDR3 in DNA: TGCAGTGCTAGGCGGCCAGATGGCTACACCTTC.

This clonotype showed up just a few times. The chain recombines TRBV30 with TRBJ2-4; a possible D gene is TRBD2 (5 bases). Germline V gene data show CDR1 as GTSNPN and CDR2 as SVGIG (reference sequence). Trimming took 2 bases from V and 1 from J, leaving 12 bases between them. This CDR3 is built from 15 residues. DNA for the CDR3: TGTGCCTGGAGTCCGGTGGGAGTGGCCAAAAACATTCAGTACTTC. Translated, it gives CAWSPVGVAKNIQYF.

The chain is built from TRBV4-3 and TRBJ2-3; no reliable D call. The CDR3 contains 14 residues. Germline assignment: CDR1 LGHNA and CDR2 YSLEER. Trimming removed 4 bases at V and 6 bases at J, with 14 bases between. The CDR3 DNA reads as TGCGCCAGCAGCCGAGAAGCCAAACTGGATACGCAGTATTTT. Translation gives CASSREAKLDTQYF.

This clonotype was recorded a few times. The CDR3 here is CASSFVRVGTEAFF. CDR3 in DNA: TGTGCCAGCAGTTTTGTCAGGGTTGGCACTGAAGCTTTCTTT. V is TRBV12-3 or TRBV12-4 and J is TRBJ1-1; D is possibly TRBD1 (5 bases). CDR3 length: 14 residues. V was clipped by 3 bases and J by 4 bases, with 12 bases between them.

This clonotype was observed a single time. DNA of the CDR3: TGTGCCAGCACCTTTGCACAGGGGGACACTGAAGCTTTCTTT. Encoded protein: CASTFAQGDTEAFF. The chain has TRBV12-3 or TRBV12-4 and TRBJ1-1, with 8 bases aligning to TRBD1. V lost 7 bases to trimming and J lost 3 bases; unmatched junction nucleotides: 7. This CDR3 spans 14 amino acids.

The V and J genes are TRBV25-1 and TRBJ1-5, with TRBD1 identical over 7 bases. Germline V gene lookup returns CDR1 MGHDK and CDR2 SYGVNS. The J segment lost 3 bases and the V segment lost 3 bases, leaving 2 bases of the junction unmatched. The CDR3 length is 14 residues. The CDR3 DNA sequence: TGTGCCAGCAGTGAGACAGGGATCAATCAGCCCCAGCATTTT. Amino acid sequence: CASSETGINQPQHF.

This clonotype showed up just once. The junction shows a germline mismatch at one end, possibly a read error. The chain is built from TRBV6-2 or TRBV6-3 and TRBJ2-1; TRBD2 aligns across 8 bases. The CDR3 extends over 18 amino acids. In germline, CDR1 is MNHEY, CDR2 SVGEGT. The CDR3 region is CASSYSSDGGGFYNERFF. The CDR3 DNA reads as TGTGCCAGCAGTTACTCGAGTGATGGCGGGGGGTTCTACAATGAGCGGTTCTTC.

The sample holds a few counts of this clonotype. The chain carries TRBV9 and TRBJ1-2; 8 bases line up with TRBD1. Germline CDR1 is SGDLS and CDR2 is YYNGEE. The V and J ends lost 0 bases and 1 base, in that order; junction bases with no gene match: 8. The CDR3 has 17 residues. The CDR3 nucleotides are TGTGCCAGCAGCGTAGAAGGAAGGACAGGGTTTAACTATGGCTACACCTTC. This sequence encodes CASSVEGRTGFNYGYTF.